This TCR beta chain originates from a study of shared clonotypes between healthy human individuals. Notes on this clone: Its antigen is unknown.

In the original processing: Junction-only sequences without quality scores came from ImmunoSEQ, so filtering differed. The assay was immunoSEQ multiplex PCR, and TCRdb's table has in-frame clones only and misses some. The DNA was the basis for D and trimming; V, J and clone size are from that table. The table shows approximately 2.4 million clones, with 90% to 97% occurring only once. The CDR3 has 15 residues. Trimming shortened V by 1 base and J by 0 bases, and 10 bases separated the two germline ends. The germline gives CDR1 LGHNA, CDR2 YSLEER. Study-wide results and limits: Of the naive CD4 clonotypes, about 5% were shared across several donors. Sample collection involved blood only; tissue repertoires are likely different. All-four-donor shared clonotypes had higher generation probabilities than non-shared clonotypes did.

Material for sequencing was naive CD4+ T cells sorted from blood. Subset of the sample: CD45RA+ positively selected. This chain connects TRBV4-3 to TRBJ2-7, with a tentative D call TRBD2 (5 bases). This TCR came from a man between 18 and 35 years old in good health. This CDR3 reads CASSQVAGISYEQYF. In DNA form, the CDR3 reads TGCGCCAGCAGCCAAGTTGCGGGTATCTCCTACGAGCAGTACTTC.